This T cell receptor beta chain was recovered during a study of blood T cell repertoires in COVID-19. The CDR3 loop spans 14 amino acids. V was trimmed by 6 bases and J by 1 base, leaving 12 bases between them. CDR1 is MNHEY and CDR2 is SVGEGT in the germline V gene. Repertoires were generated with immunoSEQ multiplex PCR, while TCRdb's copy carries only in-frame clones and drops some. The table has a few hundred thousand clones, just under 90% seen once. The chain is built from TRBV6-2 or TRBV6-3 and TRBJ1-1; a possible D gene is TRBD1 (5 bases). The clonotype originates from a man younger than 40 who had recovered from COVID-19. The specimen sequenced was PBMCs or T cells enriched from blood (not recorded which). CDR3 amino acids: CASSGGGPNTEAFF. CDR3 DNA: TGTGCCAGCAGCGGGGGAGGGCCGAACACTGAAGCTTTCTTT.